This T cell receptor (beta chain) was identified in a study of control samples from healthy donors and cancer patients. Clones were read by immunoSEQ multiplex PCR, and TCRdb kept only the in-frame ones, dropping some. This sample has about 160,000 clones, with 85% to 90% found just once. This CDR3 is 15 amino acids long. In germline, CDR1 is MNHNY, CDR2 SVGAGI (reference sequence). V dropped 6 bases and J dropped 7; count of bases not matched to a gene: 10. The sequencing input was blood. The V gene is TRBV6-6, the J gene TRBJ2-1, with 9 bases matching TRBD1. This receptor was taken from a man aged 30 to 45 in good health. CDR3 loop: CASRRAGQGFNEQFF. The CDR3 DNA sequence: TGTGCCAGCAGACGTGCGGGACAGGGTTTTAATGAGCAGTTCTTC.